The 28 T cell receptor beta chains below all came from one sample that was sequenced in a study of beta chain features in type 1 diabetes. Study-wide results and caveats: People with Type 1 diabetes carried modestly yet significantly shorter TCRB CDR3s in all four CD4+ subsets.

What was sequenced were expressed TCRB transcripts, since all of the isolated RNA had been reverse transcribed. The data were produced by immunoSEQ multiplex PCR, yet TCRdb's version contains in-frame clones alone and is incomplete. This sample yields 160,000 or so clones, of which around 9% are seen a single time; about 0.7% belongs to the top ten. These receptors' antigens are unknown. Input material: central memory CD4+ T cells from blood. These receptors all come from a woman between 25 and 40 years old with type 1 diabetes.

This chain's CDR3 is CASSPQRGSYEQYF. The CDR3 nucleotides are TGTGCCAGCAGCCCCCAGCGGGGATCCTACGAGCAGTACTTC. V and J are TRBV11-2 and TRBJ2-7; TRBD2 matches 7 bases. Unmatched junction bases numbered 5, after V lost 5 bases and J lost 1 base. From germline, CDR1 is SGHAT and CDR2 FQNNGV. This CDR3 spans 14 amino acids.

The V and J genes are TRBV7-9 and TRBJ2-6; D is uncertain. The CDR3 runs 17 residues. The germline V gene encodes CDR1 SEHNR and CDR2 FQNEAQ (reference sequence). The V end lost 5 bases, the J end lost 2 bases, and 16 bases lay between the germline ends. The CDR3 here is CASSRRRGLTGANVLTF. The CDR3 DNA is TGTGCCAGCAGCCGGCGCCGAGGCCTGACTGGGGCCAACGTCCTGACTTTC.

The chain carries TRBV6-6 and TRBJ2-4; tentative D call: TRBD2 (6 bases). Germline V gene lookup returns CDR1 MNHNY and CDR2 SVGAGI (reference sequence). V lost 0 bases to trimming and J lost 5 bases, with 11 bases between them. The CDR3 is 15 amino acids. CDR3 bases: TGTGCCAGCAGTTACTCATGGACGGGAGAAAACATTCAGTACTTC. Its translation is CASSYSWTGENIQYF.

The chain couples TRBV4-1 to TRBJ2-1; weak D call: TRBD2 (6 bases). The CDR3 covers 13 residues. Germline V gene data show CDR1 as MGHRA and CDR2 as YSYEKL. V gave up 4 bases and J gave up 3 bases, with 7 bases separating them. The CDR3 reads CASSPGGYNEQFF. CDR3 coding DNA: TGCGCCAGCAGCCCCGGGGGCTACAATGAGCAGTTCTTC.

This clone was recorded many times. The V and J genes are TRBV7-2 and TRBJ2-3, with 7 bases that match TRBD2. With V trimmed by 4 bases and J by 0 bases, 7 bases remained unmatched. Germline V lookup: CDR1 SGHTA, CDR2 FQGNSA. CDR3 length equals 16 residues. As DNA, the CDR3 is TGTGCCAGCAGCTCCCAGGGAGGGCTTAGCACAGATACGCAGTATTTT. It codes for CASSSQGGLSTDTQYF.

The chain links TRBV18 to TRBJ2-5, with TRBD2 as a possible D gene (6 bases). CDR1 is KGHSH and CDR2 is LQKENI in the germline V gene. The CDR3 length is 15 residues. V dropped 0 bases and J dropped 2 bases, with 10 bases sitting between them. CDR3 DNA sequence: TGTGCCAGCTCACCACCGGGACTTCTTCAAGAGACCCAGTACTTC. As protein: CASSPPGLLQETQYF.

The chain has TRBV18 and TRBJ2-7, with 8 bases matching TRBD2. V dropped 0 bases and J dropped 6; count of bases not matched to a gene: 7. This CDR3 comprises 15 residues. CDR1 KGHSH and CDR2 LQKENI come from the germline V gene. Written as DNA, the CDR3 is TGTGCCAGCTCACCACCGGGACTAGGGTCTAGCGAGCAGTACTTC. It codes for CASSPPGLGSSEQYF. The complete variable domain, with remaining parts taken from reference TRBV18 and TRBJ2-7, reads NAGVMQNPRHLVRRRGQEARLRCSPMKGHSHVYWYRQLPEEGLKFMVYLQKENIIDESGMPKERFSAEFPKEGPSILRIQQVVRGDSAAYFCASSPPGLGSSEQYFGPGTRLTVT.

This chain joins TRBV19 and TRBJ1-2, with TRBD1 matching over 8 bases. V was clipped by 5 bases and J by 6 bases; unmatched bases: 8. Per germline, CDR1 LNHDA and CDR2 SQIVND (reference sequence). This CDR3 comprises 14 residues. The CDR3 loop is CASSPGDRWNGYTF. The CDR3 DNA reads TGTGCCAGTAGTCCTGGGGACAGGTGGAATGGCTACACCTTC.

V gene TRBV5-4 combines with J gene TRBJ2-3; D remains unclear. Trimming took 4 bases from V and 3 from J, leaving 15 bases between them. The CDR3 is 15 residues long. CDR1 SGHNT and CDR2 YYREEE come from the germline V gene (reference sequence). This CDR3 is CASSRASSETDTQYF. The DNA for the CDR3 is TGTGCCAGCAGCCGAGCCTCCTCCGAAACAGATACGCAGTATTTT.

This sequence joins TRBV4-2 and TRBJ1-5; a weak D match, TRBD1 (5 bases). This CDR3 has 15 amino acids. CDR1 and CDR2 from the germline V gene are LGHNA and YNFKEQ. Trimming left V 4 bases short and J 3 bases short, with 13 bases between. CDR3 DNA sequence: TGTGCCAGCAGCCTCCTAGGGGTAGACAATCAGCCCCAGCATTTT. Protein: CASSLLGVDNQPQHF.

This clone has only a few counts. This chain uses TRBV7-9 with TRBJ2-1, with 9 nucleotides matching TRBD1. CDR1 is SEHNR, CDR2 FQNEAQ, per germline (reference sequence). V was clipped by 4 bases and J by 6 bases; unmatched bases: 7. This CDR3 has 15 amino acids. The CDR3 nucleotides read TGTGCCAGCAGCTCACAGGGGGCAGGTGGCAATGAGCAGTTCTTC. Protein: CASSSQGAGGNEQFF. Complete variable domain (other parts from reference TRBV7-9 and TRBJ2-1): DTGVSQNPRHKITKRGQNVTFRCDPISEHNRLYWYRQTLGQGPEFLTYFQNEAQLEKSRLLSDRFSAERPKGSFSTLEIQRTEQGDSAMYLCASSSQGAGGNEQFFGPGTRLTVL.

This clone has more than one count but fewer than ten. The V and J genes are TRBV30 and TRBJ1-5; 7 bases fit TRBD1. CDR1 and CDR2 (germline): GTSNPN, SVGIG (reference sequence). The CDR3 length is 15 residues. The trim removed 7 bases at V and 1 base at J, leaving 10 bases unmatched. CDR3: CAFNKGGASNQPQHF. DNA for the CDR3: TGTGCCTTCAATAAAGGGGGCGCAAGCAATCAGCCCCAGCATTTT.

This clone was counted a few times. This sample also contains other DNA sequences that code for the same CDR3. The V and J genes are TRBV5-1 and TRBJ2-1, with a weak D call TRBD1 (6 bases). There are 15 residues in the CDR3. Germline loops: CDR1 SGHRS, CDR2 YFSETQ. V was shortened by 0 bases and J by 1 base, with 8 bases between the two germline ends. As DNA, the CDR3 is TGCGCCAGCAGCTTGGCAGGGGATTCCTACAATGAGCAGTTCTTC. This sequence encodes CASSLAGDSYNEQFF.

The chain combines TRBV18 with TRBJ2-5; D perhaps matches TRBD1 (6 bases). Trimming removed 6 bases at V and 2 bases at J, with 10 bases between. This CDR3 is 13 amino acids long. Germline values: CDR1 KGHSH, CDR2 LQKENI. The CDR3 DNA sequence: TGTGCCAGCTCCCAGGGGCAGCAAGAGACCCAGTACTTC. It codes for CASSQGQQETQYF.

In its sample, this clone was seen a few times. This chain links TRBV4-2 with TRBJ2-1, with D uncertain. Trimming took off 5 bases at V and 3 bases at J, with 20 bases between the two ends. The germline V gene encodes CDR1 LGHNA and CDR2 YNFKEQ. CDR3 length: 17 residues. CDR3 residues: CASSLVGGPRLYNEQFF. As DNA, the CDR3 is TGTGCCAGCAGCTTGGTAGGTGGTCCGAGGCTCTACAATGAGCAGTTCTTC.

This rearrangement joins TRBV5-1 to TRBJ1-1, with D perhaps matching TRBD1 (6 bases). Between the trimmed V and J ends, which lost 3 bases and 3 bases, there was a span of 12 bases. CDR1 and CDR2 from the germline V gene are SGHRS and YFSETQ. There are 14 residues in the CDR3. The CDR3 loop reads CASSSGQPDTEAFF. CDR3 nucleotide sequence: TGCGCCAGCAGCTCCGGACAGCCGGACACTGAAGCTTTCTTT.

This clone occurred a few times. The rearrangement uses TRBV13 and TRBJ2-3; 14 positions match TRBD2. This CDR3 has 19 amino acids. V lost 0 bases to trimming and J lost 4 bases; unmatched junction nucleotides: 9. Germline V gene lookup returns CDR1 PRHDT and CDR2 FYEKMQ (reference sequence). The CDR3 nucleotides are TGTGCCAGCAGCTTAGGAGGGACTAGCGGGAGTTATGGGGCAGATACGCAGTATTTT. Amino acids: CASSLGGTSGSYGADTQYF.

This rearrangement joins TRBV13 to TRBJ1-1; 8 bases fit TRBD1. CDR3 length equals 14 residues. J gave up 7 bases and V 4 bases, and 8 bases lay outside the gene matches. Germline values: CDR1 PRHDT, CDR2 FYEKMQ (reference sequence). CDR3: CASSSSDRVFEAFF. CDR3 sequence (DNA): TGTGCCAGCAGCTCGTCGGACAGGGTTTTTGAAGCTTTCTTT.

The chain is built from TRBV29-1 and TRBJ2-7, with D possibly TRBD1 on 5 matching bases. The germline gives CDR1 SQVTM, CDR2 ANQGSEA. The V end was cut by 5 bases, the J end by 2 bases, with 10 bases between. This CDR3 contains 12 residues. CDR3 in amino acids: CSVSGQTYEQYF. For the CDR3, the DNA is TGCAGCGTTTCAGGACAAACCTACGAGCAGTACTTC.

This chain links TRBV5-1 with TRBJ2-2, with D perhaps TRBD1 (5 bases). Germline V gives CDR1 SGHRS, CDR2 YFSETQ. With 4 bases removed from V and 4 bases from J, the gap between germline ends came to 11 bases. This CDR3 has 14 amino acids. In nucleotides, the CDR3 is TGCGCCAGCAGCGCGGACACTTTCACCGGGGAGCTGTTTTTT. This codes for CASSADTFTGELFF.

V and J are TRBV30 and TRBJ2-7, with 8 bases matching TRBD1. The CDR3 spans 14 residues. Germline values: CDR1 GTSNPN, CDR2 SVGIG (reference sequence). V was pared by 4 bases and J by 5 bases, with 10 bases of the junction left unmatched. The DNA for the CDR3 is TGTGCCTGGACCCCCAGGGGGCTTTCCCACGAGCAGTACTTC. It specifies CAWTPRGLSHEQYF.

The rearrangement links TRBV5-6 to TRBJ2-2, with TRBD2 matching over 7 bases. This CDR3 has 18 amino acids. CDR1 is SGHDT and CDR2 is YYEEEE in the germline V gene. With 4 bases clipped from V and 5 bases from J, the junction kept 17 bases outside the gene matches. Here the CDR3 reads CASSPVGGWSIQTGELFF. Written as DNA, the CDR3 is TGTGCCAGCAGCCCCGTGGGAGGGTGGTCCATACAGACCGGGGAGCTGTTTTTT.

This clone turned up a few times. The gene calls are TRBV10-3 and TRBJ1-1; D uncertain. With 5 bases removed from V and 1 base from J, the gap between germline ends came to 14 bases. The CDR3 runs 15 residues. Germline V CDR1 and CDR2: ENHRY, SYGVKD. CDR3 in amino acids: CAISPREEANTEAFF. The CDR3 DNA follows: TGTGCCATCAGTCCTCGGGAAGAGGCGAACACTGAAGCTTTCTTT.

This clone was detected only a few times. The rearrangement links TRBV18 to TRBJ2-1, with D maybe TRBD2 (6 bases). The germline CDR1 and CDR2 sequences are KGHSH and LQKENI. CDR3 size: 15 residues. V lost 3 bases and J lost 0, with 9 bases in between. The CDR3 region is CASSPGTASYNEQFF. The CDR3 DNA sequence: TGTGCCAGCTCACCCGGGACTGCCTCCTACAATGAGCAGTTCTTC.

V is TRBV27 and J is TRBJ1-5, with D uncertain. The germline gives CDR1 MNHEY, CDR2 SMNVEV (reference sequence). The ends were cut back, 0 bases at V and 5 bases at J, with 11 bases in the middle. This CDR3 has 15 amino acids. This chain's CDR3 is CASSLSSAGYQPQHF. The CDR3 DNA is TGTGCCAGCAGTTTATCTTCGGCAGGCTATCAGCCCCAGCATTTT.

The chain uses TRBV18 and TRBJ1-3; D not resolved. With 0 bases removed from V and 0 bases from J, the gap between germline ends came to 6 bases. This CDR3 has 15 residues. The germline gives CDR1 KGHSH, CDR2 LQKENI. The CDR3: CASSPPSFSGNTIYF. For the CDR3, the DNA is TGTGCCAGCTCACCACCGTCTTTCTCTGGAAACACCATATATTTT. Combining the CDR3 with reference TRBV18 and TRBJ1-3 gives the whole variable domain NAGVMQNPRHLVRRRGQEARLRCSPMKGHSHVYWYRQLPEEGLKFMVYLQKENIIDESGMPKERFSAEFPKEGPSILRIQQVVRGDSAAYFCASSPPSFSGNTIYFGEGSWLTVV.

The rearrangement uses TRBV6-6 and TRBJ2-7; TRBD1 matches 7 bases. CDR1 and CDR2 from the germline V gene are MNHNY and SVGAGI (reference sequence). After removal of 0 bases from V and 10 bases from J, the junction contained 6 bases not matched to a gene. This CDR3 is built from 13 residues. Here the CDR3 reads CASSYSEDRSQYF. CDR3 sequence (DNA): TGTGCCAGCAGTTACTCCGAGGACAGGTCCCAGTACTTC.

There are a few counts of this clone. V is TRBV21-1 and J is TRBJ1-4; TRBD1 is the table's D call, not checked against the DNA. TRBV21-1 constitutes a pseudogene. The CDR3 consists of 13 residues. The CDR3 reads CASRTAFNEKLFF. The CDR3 nucleotides are TGTGCCAGCAGGACAGCTTTTAATGAAAAACTGTTTTTT.